What follows are 13 T cell receptor beta chains derived from one specimen sequenced in a study of T cells in Graves' hyperthyroidism and ophthalmopathy. RNA transcripts served as the template for amplifying TCR beta CDR3 regions. The HTBI primer set served for first-round RT-PCR of the TCR CDR3. One entry per CDR3 protein results from TCRdb running MiXCR on the multiplex PCR reads. The sample records 250,000 to 350,000 distinct CDR3 sequences, approximately 21% being singletons. Sequenced material: blood. All receptors come from a man aged 25 to 40 with Graves' ophthalmopathy.

The chain is built from TRBV4-1 and TRBJ1-2; D unresolved. Per germline, CDR1 MGHRA and CDR2 YSYEKL. V dropped 4 bases and J dropped 8 bases, with 23 bases sitting between them. This CDR3 region has 16 residues. Here the CDR3 DNA reads TGCGCCAGCAGCCGAGGTCCTTCTGAAACCGGAGAAGGCTACACCTTC. Translating it yields CASSRGPSETGEGYTF.

The CDR3 DNA reads TGTGCCAGCAGCCCTCAACCGGTTCCGCCCCAGCATTTT. Amino acids: CASSPQPVPPQHF. The chain links TRBV7-2 to TRBJ1-5, with unresolved D. From germline, CDR1 is SGHTA and CDR2 FQGNSA. The V end lost 5 bases, the J end lost 9 bases, and 14 bases lay between the germline ends. This CDR3 region has 13 residues.

The chain uses TRBV28 and TRBJ2-1; weak D call: TRBD1 (6 bases). V gave up 8 bases and J gave up 3 bases, with 11 bases separating them. The CDR3 covers 13 residues. Germline V gene sequence: CDR1 MDHEN, CDR2 SYDVKM. The CDR3 loop is CASWTDSYNEQFF. The DNA for the CDR3 is TGTGCCAGCTGGACGGACAGCTACAATGAGCAGTTCTTC. Together with reference TRBV28 and TRBJ2-1, the CDR3 gives the full variable domain: DVKVTQSSRYLVKRTGEKVFLECVQDMDHENMFWYRQDPGLGLRLIYFSYDVKMKEKGDIPEGYSVSREKKERFSLILESASTNQTSMYLCASWTDSYNEQFFGPGTRLTVL.

This clonotype was picked up many times. In nucleotides, the CDR3 is TGTGCCAGCAGTTTAGCGGACAGGAACACTGAAGCTTTCTTT. This encodes CASSLADRNTEAFF. The rearrangement joins TRBV28 to TRBJ1-1, with a weak D call TRBD1 (6 bases). This CDR3 region has 14 residues. The V gene lost 2 bases and the J gene lost 1 base, with 8 bases spanning the gap. CDR1 is MDHEN and CDR2 is SYDVKM in the germline V gene.

The chain uses TRBV7-9 and TRBJ2-7; D unresolved. V lost 7 bases and J 7 bases, leaving 14 bases between the germline ends. CDR1 and CDR2 from the germline V gene are SEHNR and FQNEAQ (reference sequence). The CDR3 has 12 amino acids. CDR3 sequence: CASKGPPMEQYF. The CDR3 DNA sequence: TGTGCCAGCAAAGGTCCCCCGATGGAGCAGTACTTC.

At least ten counts were recorded for this clonotype. CDR3 sequence: CAWSSGRTEAFF. The CDR3 DNA sequence: TGTGCCTGGAGTTCTGGTCGAACTGAAGCTTTCTTT. J is TRBJ1-1 and V is TRBV30, with D uncertain. The CDR3 totals 12 residues. Germline CDR1 and CDR2: GTSNPN and SVGIG (reference sequence). V dropped 2 bases and J dropped 5 bases, with 9 bases sitting between them.

The V and J genes are TRBV7-8 and TRBJ1-2, with TRBD1 matching over 8 bases. Germline lookup yields CDR1 SGHVS and CDR2 FQNEAQ. The CDR3 length is 16 residues. V shed 5 bases, J shed 0 bases, and the junction held 8 bases outside the gene matches. In DNA form, the CDR3 reads TGTGCCAGCAGCCCTATGGACAGGGTCGCTAACTATGGCTACACCTTC. Residues: CASSPMDRVANYGYTF.

DNA for the CDR3: TGTGCCAGTAGTGTGGCTCACAGGGGATCCGAGCAGTACTTC. This gives the protein CASSVAHRGSEQYF. V usage is TRBV19 and J usage is TRBJ2-7; 7 bases are shared with TRBD1. Unmatched junction bases numbered 10, after V lost 5 bases and J lost 6 bases. CDR1 and CDR2 (germline): LNHDA, SQIVND (reference sequence). The CDR3 runs 14 residues.

This clonotype appeared many times. This chain joins TRBV20-1 and TRBJ1-1; D might be TRBD1 (5 bases). CDR1 DFQATT and CDR2 SNEGSKA come from the germline V gene (reference sequence). Trimming pared 7 bases from V and 12 bases from J, leaving 18 bases between. The CDR3 totals 11 residues. This CDR3 reads CSVEGGVRSFF. The CDR3 bases are TGCAGTGTAGAGGGAGGGGTTAGGTCTTTCTTT.

This chain joins TRBV20-1 and TRBJ2-5; 8 nucleotides match TRBD2. J gave up 1 base and V 3 bases, and 7 bases lay outside the gene matches. The CDR3 is 15 residues long. CDR1 and CDR2 from the germline V gene are DFQATT and SNEGSKA (reference sequence). Here the CDR3 DNA reads TGCAGTGCTAGCCCCGCAACTAGCGGCCAAGAGACCCAGTACTTC. It encodes CSASPATSGQETQYF.

CDR3 nucleotides: TGTGCCAGCAGTTACACTGGGGGACCTAATGAAAAACTGTTTTTT. Its protein product is CASSYTGGPNEKLFF. The V gene is TRBV6-5, the J gene TRBJ1-4, with a tentative D call TRBD1 (5 bases). The CDR3 contains 15 residues. Germline V gene data show CDR1 as MNHEY and CDR2 as SVGAGI. The V end lost 2 bases, the J end lost 3 bases, and 10 bases lay between the germline ends.

This clonotype was seen a handful of times. This chain connects TRBV20-1 to TRBJ2-5, with 7 bases fitting TRBD2. Germline V gene data show CDR1 as DFQATT and CDR2 as SNEGSKA (reference sequence). The CDR3 loop spans 12 amino acids. The trim removed 6 bases at V and 1 base at J, leaving 2 bases unmatched. The CDR3 reads CSAGTTQETQYF. In DNA, the CDR3 is TGCAGTGCCGGGACTACCCAAGAGACCCAGTACTTC.

The rearrangement links TRBV28 to TRBJ2-3, with no clear D. Per germline, CDR1 MDHEN and CDR2 SYDVKM. CDR3 length: 14 amino acids. V was shortened by 2 bases and J by 2 bases, with 8 bases between the two germline ends. The DNA for the CDR3 is TGTGCCAGCAGTTTAGGGCTGAACACAGATACGCAGTATTTT. It yields the protein CASSLGLNTDTQYF.